This TCR beta chain comes out of a study of T cell repertoires in cytomegalovirus infection. At the level of the study: Through public TCR beta signatures, both CMV infection and matching HLA type were indicated.

This CDR3 has 14 residues. V lost 6 bases and J 7 bases, leaving 18 bases between the germline ends. Germline CDR1 reads MNHGY; CDR2 reads SAAAGT. Study-level points and caveats: Dominating the ex vivo response were HLA-C-restricted CMV-specific TCR beta clonotypes.

TCRdb re-called the reads with MiXCR, one entry per CDR3 protein. This sample has 700,000 to 950,000 distinct CDR3 sequences; over 25% occur once, and the top ten carry 12%. This clonotype was observed a handful of times. What it recognizes is unknown. V and J are TRBV6-8 and TRBJ1-2; D uncertain. The receptor comes from a human donor in good health (CMV status not recorded). Some clones in this sample may be carry-over from other donors' samples. This material consisted of cultured CD8+ T cells from PBMCs, taken from culture after CMV antigen stimulation. CDR3 in amino acids: CASSPDGTWGGYTF. The CDR3, as DNA: TGTGCCAGCAGCCCCGATGGCACCTGGGGTGGCTACACCTTC.